The rows below give T cell receptor beta chains drawn from one sample of a study of technical replicates of blood from a few donors. Produced via immunoSEQ multiplex PCR; TCRdb's table is partial and in-frame only. The data hold 75,000 to 90,000 clones, with approximately 96% observed a single time. What was sequenced was T cells isolated from PBMCs. The receptors were sampled from a human donor in good health. Each CDR3 is given without its conserved first and last residue.

V: TRBV5-4
CDR3: ASSLLADPNYGYT

V: TRBV7-2
CDR3: ASSFQRGGTEAF

V: TRBV27
CDR3: ASNQLRRATGELF

V: TRBV6-6
CDR3: ASSFDTGDYGYT

V: TRBV15
CDR3: ATSLTGTGDEKLF

V: TRBV6-5
CDR3: ASSYGDSLQETQY

V: TRBV29-1
CDR3: SVEGLAGGPGTGELF

V: TRBV28
CDR3: ASHDTNTEAF

V: TRBV5-6
CDR3: ASSMTGMNTEAF

V: TRBV19
CDR3: ASSIVSGSGAEQF

V: TRBV5-1
CDR3: ASSLGLAGTYEQY

V: TRBV28
CDR3: ASSSRGNTADTQY

V: TRBV15
CDR3: ATSRGGTILTGELF

V: TRBV27
CDR3: ASSLTPRKHEQY

V: TRBV9
CDR3: ASSVRLGSYEQY

V: TRBV5-1
CDR3: ASSLAGGNEQF

V: TRBV7-2
CDR3: ASSLGVAHEQF

V: TRBV2
CDR3: ARILLGSEAF

V: TRBV27
CDR3: ASRPYGTGRLFYGYT

V: TRBV6-5
CDR3: ASGRSASYEQY

V: TRBV9
CDR3: ASSLRQGEQY

V: TRBV19
CDR3: ASSVKQGLREHNEQF

V: TRBV7-3
CDR3: ASSYAEKTEAF

V: TRBV11-2
CDR3: ASSLGAVRTGELF

V: TRBV27
CDR3: ASSPYGSEYQETQY

V: TRBV19
CDR3: ASSIAAGKETQY

V: TRBV28
CDR3: ASSLPTSGKLYEQY

V: TRBV5-1
CDR3: ASSLESLYNEQF

V: TRBV5-1
CDR3: ASSGTSGRGDEQY

V: TRBV6-1
CDR3: ASSEYRLGSYEQY

V: TRBV5-6
CDR3: ASSYIGELF

V: TRBV30
CDR3: AWKSGSYNEQF

V: TRBV27
CDR3: ASSFSGGTRTYEQY

V: TRBV28
CDR3: ASRISGGPGNTIY

V: TRBV11-3
CDR3: ASSLAPRASGRDEQF

V: TRBV7-3
CDR3: ASSFPRSGERF

V: TRBV9
CDR3: ASSGGGSANEQF

V: TRBV9
CDR3: ASNSGYDNQPQH

V: TRBV21-1
CDR3: ASSKPNRGLYTEAF

V: TRBV28
CDR3: ASTNAGGSNQPQH

V: TRBV25-1
CDR3: ASSELYTSYEQY

V: TRBV27
CDR3: ATSRQGAKGTEAF

V: TRBV20-1
CDR3: SARETRLQY

V: TRBV2
CDR3: ASMRDRDYEQY

V: TRBV4-1
CDR3: ASSQVFTGVVTDTQY

V: TRBV15
CDR3: ATSRLAGGSEQF

V: TRBV4-3
CDR3: ASSSLTGVGTEAF

V: TRBV30
CDR3: AWSGLARLGEQY

V: TRBV10-3
CDR3: AISESWSSGNTIY

V: TRBV6-5
CDR3: ASKRGGDTGELF

V: TRBV9
CDR3: ASSPQGGIEAF

V: TRBV5-1
CDR3: ASSAIAGGAEGYT

V: TRBV11-3
CDR3: ASSLGGAGAGEQF

V: TRBV2
CDR3: ASTGGRTYEQY

V: TRBV18
CDR3: ASSQIPQGADTEAF

V: TRBV27
CDR3: ASSLGTLNTEAF

V: TRBV6-5
CDR3: ASQRRQGGGETQY

V: TRBV4-1
CDR3: ASSPRTSSGELF

V: TRBV4-1
CDR3: ASSLAGDGRTSETQY